Many counts were recorded for the clone carrying this TCR beta chain. Its antigen is unknown. CDR1 SGHTA and CDR2 FQGNSA come from the germline V gene. The CDR3 length is 13 residues. V was trimmed by 0 bases and J by 3 bases, leaving 5 bases between them. The sample belongs to a study of T cell repertoires in cytomegalovirus infection. TCRdb re-called the reads with MiXCR, one entry per CDR3 protein. The sample carries fewer than 1,000,000 distinct CDR3 sequences, 31% recorded once. Source: cultured CD8+ T cells from PBMCs, taken from culture after CMV antigen stimulation. This chain links TRBV7-2 with TRBJ2-5; no definite D call. The source is a human donor in good health (CMV status not recorded). Some clones in this sample may be carry-over from other donors' samples. CDR3 amino acids: CASSLALEETQYF. CDR3 in DNA: TGTGCCAGCAGCTTAGCTCTGGAAGAGACCCAGTACTTC.